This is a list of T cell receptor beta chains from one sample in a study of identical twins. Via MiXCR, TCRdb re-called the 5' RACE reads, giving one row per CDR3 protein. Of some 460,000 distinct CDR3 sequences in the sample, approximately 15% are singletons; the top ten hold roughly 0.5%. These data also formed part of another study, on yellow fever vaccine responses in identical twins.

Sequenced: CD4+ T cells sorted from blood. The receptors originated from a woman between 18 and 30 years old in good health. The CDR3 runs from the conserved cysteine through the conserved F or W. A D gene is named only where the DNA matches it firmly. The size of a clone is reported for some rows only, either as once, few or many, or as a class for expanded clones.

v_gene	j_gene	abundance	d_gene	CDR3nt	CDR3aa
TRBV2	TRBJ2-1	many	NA	TGTGCCAGCAGCCCATCTAGCGCCCCTCTCAATGAGCAGTTCTTC	CASSPSSAPLNEQFF
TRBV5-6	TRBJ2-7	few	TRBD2	TGTGCCAGCAGCTTGGGAATGTCGGCGGGGGGGCCTACAAAGAGGGGCGAGCAGTACTTC	CASSLGMSAGGPTKRGEQYF
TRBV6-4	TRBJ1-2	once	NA	TGTGCCATCCCAGGGTGGCGGCCGGTCTATGGCTACACCTTC	CAIPGWRPVYGYTF
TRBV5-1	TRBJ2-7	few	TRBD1	TGCGCCAGCAGCTCGCGACAGGGTGTTGAGCAGTACTTC	CASSSRQGVEQYF
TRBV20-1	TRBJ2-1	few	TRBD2	TGCAGTGCCCGAGGGACTAGCGGATCCTGGCTATACAATGAGCAGTTCTTC	CSARGTSGSWLYNEQFF
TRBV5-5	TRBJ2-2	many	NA	TGTGCCAGCAGCACCGACAGGCTCGGAAGCACCGGGGAGCTGTTTTTT	CASSTDRLGSTGELFF
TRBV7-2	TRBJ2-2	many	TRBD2	TGTGCCAGCAGCTTAGGGACTAGCGGGACCGGGGAGCTGTTTTTT	CASSLGTSGTGELFF
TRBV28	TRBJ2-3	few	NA	TGTGCCAGCCCCAAAACGGGCAGTTTAACTAGCACAGATACGCAGTATTTT	CASPKTGSLTSTDTQYF
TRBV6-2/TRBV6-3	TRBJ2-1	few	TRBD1	TGTGCCAGCAAGAGGGGACAGGGAGGCGATGAGCAGTTCTTC	CASKRGQGGDEQFF
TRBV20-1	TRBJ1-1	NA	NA	TGCAGTGCTAGAAAAGTGAACACTGAAGCTTTCTTT	CSARKVNTEAFF
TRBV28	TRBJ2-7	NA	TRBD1	TGTGCCAGCAGCCGATTCGCACCCCTAGGGGCCACAGGGGTCGACGAGCAGTACTTC	CASSRFAPLGATGVDEQYF
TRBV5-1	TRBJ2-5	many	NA	TGCGCCAGCAGACAGGGTCAACAAGAGACCCAGTACTTC	CASRQGQQETQYF
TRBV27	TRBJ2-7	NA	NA	TGTGCCAGCAGCCGCTCGGGTAGCGTCGAGCAGTACTTC	CASSRSGSVEQYF
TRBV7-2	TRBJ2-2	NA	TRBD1	TGTGCCAGCAGCTCCCAGGGACAGGGGGAGCTGTTTTTT	CASSSQGQGELFF
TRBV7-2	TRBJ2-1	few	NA	TGTGCCAGCAGCCTCATGCACAGCTCCTACAATGAGCAGTTCTTC	CASSLMHSSYNEQFF
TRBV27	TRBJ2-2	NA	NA	TGTGCCACCAGCCTTATGAGGGCGGCCGGGGAGCTGTTTTTT	CATSLMRAAGELFF
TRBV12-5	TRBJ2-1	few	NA	TGTGCTAGTGTTCGGGATGGGAATGAGCAGTTCTTC	CASVRDGNEQFF
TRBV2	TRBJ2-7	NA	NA	TGTGCCAGTGCGACTAGTAGCATCTACGAGCAGTACTTC	CASATSSIYEQYF
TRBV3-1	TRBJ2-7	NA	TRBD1	TGTGCCAGCAGCCAGTGGGACAGAGACTACGAGCAGTACTTC	CASSQWDRDYEQYF